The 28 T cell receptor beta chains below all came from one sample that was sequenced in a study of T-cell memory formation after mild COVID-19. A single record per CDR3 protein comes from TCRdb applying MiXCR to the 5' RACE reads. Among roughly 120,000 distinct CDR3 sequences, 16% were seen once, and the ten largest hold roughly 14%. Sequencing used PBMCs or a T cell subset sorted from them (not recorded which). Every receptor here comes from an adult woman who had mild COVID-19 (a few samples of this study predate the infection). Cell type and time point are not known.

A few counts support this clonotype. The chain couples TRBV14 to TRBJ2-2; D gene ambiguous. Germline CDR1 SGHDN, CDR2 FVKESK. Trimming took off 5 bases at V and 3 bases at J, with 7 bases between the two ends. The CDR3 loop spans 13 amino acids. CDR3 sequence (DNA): TGTGCCAGCAGCGACACCTACACCGGGGAGCTGTTTTTT. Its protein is CASSDTYTGELFF.

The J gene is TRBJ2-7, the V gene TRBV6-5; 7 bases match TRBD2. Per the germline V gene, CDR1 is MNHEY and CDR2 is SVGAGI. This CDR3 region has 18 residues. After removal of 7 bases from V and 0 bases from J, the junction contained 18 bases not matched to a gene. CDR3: CASMSPGGSGYTSYEQYF. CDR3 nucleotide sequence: TGTGCCAGCATGTCCCCCGGGGGGTCGGGTTACACCTCCTACGAGCAGTACTTC.

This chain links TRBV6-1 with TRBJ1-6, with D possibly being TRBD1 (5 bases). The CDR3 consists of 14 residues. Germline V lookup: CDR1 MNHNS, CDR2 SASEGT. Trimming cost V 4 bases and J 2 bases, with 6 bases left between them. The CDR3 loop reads CASSAGPYNSPLHF. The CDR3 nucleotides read TGTGCCAGCAGTGCAGGGCCCTATAATTCACCCCTCCACTTT.

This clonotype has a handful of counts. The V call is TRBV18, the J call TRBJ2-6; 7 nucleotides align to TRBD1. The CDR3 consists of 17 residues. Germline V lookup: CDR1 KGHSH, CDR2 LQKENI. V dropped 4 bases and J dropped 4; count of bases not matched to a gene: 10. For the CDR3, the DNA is TGTGCCAGCTCACAGGGACAGATCAAGAAGGGGGCCAACGTCCTGACTTTC. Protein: CASSQGQIKKGANVLTF.

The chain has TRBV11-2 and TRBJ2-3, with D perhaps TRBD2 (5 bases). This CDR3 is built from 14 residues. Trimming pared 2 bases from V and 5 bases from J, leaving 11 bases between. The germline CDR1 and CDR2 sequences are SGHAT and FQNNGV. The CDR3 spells CASSLRGEGDTQYF. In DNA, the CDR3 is TGTGCCAGCAGCTTACGTGGTGAGGGAGATACGCAGTATTTT.

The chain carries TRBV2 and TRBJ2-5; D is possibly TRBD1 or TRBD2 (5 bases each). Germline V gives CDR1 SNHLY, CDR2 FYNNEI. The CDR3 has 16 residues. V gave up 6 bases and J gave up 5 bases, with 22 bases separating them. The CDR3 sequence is CASSPRSRAWGETQYF. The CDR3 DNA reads TGTGCCAGCAGCCCCCGATCGAGGGCCTGGGGGGAGACCCAGTACTTC.

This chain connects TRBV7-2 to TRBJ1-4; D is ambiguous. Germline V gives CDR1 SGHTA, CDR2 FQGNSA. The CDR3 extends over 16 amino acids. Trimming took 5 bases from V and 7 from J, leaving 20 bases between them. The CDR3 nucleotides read TGTGCCAGCAGCCCTTCCGTTTTTTGGGTTTCTGAAAAACTGTTTTTT. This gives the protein CASSPSVFWVSEKLFF. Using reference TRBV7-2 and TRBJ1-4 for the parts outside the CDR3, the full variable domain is GAGVSQSPSNKVTEKGKDVELRCDPISGHTALYWYRQSLGQGLEFLIYFQGNSAPDKSGLPSDRFSAERTGGSVSTLTIQRTQQEDSAVYLCASSPSVFWVSEKLFFGSGTQLSVL.

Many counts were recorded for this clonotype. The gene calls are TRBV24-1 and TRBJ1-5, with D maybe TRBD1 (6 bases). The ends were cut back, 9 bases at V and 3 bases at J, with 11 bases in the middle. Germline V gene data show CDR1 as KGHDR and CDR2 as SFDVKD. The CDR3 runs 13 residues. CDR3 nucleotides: TGTGCCACCTCGGACAGCCTCAATCAGCCCCAGCATTTT. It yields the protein CATSDSLNQPQHF.

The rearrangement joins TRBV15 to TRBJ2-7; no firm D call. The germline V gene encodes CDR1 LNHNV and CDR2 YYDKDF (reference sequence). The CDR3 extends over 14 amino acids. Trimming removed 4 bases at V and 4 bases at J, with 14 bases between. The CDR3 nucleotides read TGTGCCACCAGCACAGAACGAGGCTGGTACGAGCAGTACTTC. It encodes CATSTERGWYEQYF.

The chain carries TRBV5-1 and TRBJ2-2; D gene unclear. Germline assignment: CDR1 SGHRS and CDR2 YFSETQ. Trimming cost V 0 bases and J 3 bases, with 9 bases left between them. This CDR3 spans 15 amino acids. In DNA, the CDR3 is TGCGCCAGCAGCTTGGTTTCGGTGGACACCGGGGAGCTGTTTTTT. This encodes CASSLVSVDTGELFF.

CDR3 sequence reads: CASTQGGKETQYF. The CDR3 nucleotides are TGTGCCAGCACACAAGGGGGGAAAGAGACCCAGTACTTC. The chain combines TRBV11-2 with TRBJ2-5; D is possibly TRBD1 or TRBD2 (6 bases each). This CDR3 is 13 amino acids long. CDR1 and CDR2 from the germline V gene are SGHAT and FQNNGV. The germline V and J ends were trimmed by 7 bases and 3 bases, with 12 bases remaining between them.

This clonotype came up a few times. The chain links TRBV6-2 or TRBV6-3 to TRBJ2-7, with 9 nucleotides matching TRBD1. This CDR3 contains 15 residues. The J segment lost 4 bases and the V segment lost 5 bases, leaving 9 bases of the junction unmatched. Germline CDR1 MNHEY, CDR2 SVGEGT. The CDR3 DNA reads TGTGCCAGCAGTGCCATTAACAGGGGGCGTTACGAGCAGTACTTC. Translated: CASSAINRGRYEQYF.

The CDR3 DNA reads as TGCGCCAGCAGCCAAGAGCAGGCAGCCGTGGACGAGCAGTACTTC. Its protein product is CASSQEQAAVDEQYF. The rearrangement joins TRBV4-3 to TRBJ2-7; D gene ambiguous. V lost 0 bases and J lost 5, with 14 bases in between. Germline V gene sequence: CDR1 LGHNA, CDR2 YSLEER. The length of the CDR3 is 15 residues.

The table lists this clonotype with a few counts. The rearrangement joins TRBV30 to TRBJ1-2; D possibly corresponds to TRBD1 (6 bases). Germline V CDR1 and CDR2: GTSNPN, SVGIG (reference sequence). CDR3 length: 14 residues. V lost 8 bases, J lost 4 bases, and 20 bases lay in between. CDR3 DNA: TGTGCCGCTCCGGGACAAGGGAGAACCTATGGCTACACCTTC. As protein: CAAPGQGRTYGYTF. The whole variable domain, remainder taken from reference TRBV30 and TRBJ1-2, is SQTIHQWPATLVQPVGSPLSLECTVEGTSNPNLYWYRQAAGRGLQLLFYSVGIGQISSEVPQNLSASRPQDRQFILSSKKLLLSDSGFYLCAAPGQGRTYGYTFGSGTRLTVV.

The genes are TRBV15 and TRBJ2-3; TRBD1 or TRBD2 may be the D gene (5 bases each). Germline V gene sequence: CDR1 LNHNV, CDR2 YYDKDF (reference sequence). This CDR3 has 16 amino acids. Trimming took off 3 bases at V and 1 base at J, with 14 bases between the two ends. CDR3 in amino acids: CATSRGEGGGTDTQYF. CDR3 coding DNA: TGTGCCACCAGCAGGGGGGAAGGAGGAGGCACAGATACGCAGTATTTT.

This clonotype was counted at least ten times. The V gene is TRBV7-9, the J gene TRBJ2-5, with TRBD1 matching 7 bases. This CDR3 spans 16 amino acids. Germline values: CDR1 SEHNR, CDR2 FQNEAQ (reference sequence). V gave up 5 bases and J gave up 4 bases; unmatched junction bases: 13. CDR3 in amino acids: CASSPRTTGRVETQYF. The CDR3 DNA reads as TGTGCCAGCAGCCCACGCACGACAGGGAGAGTAGAGACCCAGTACTTC.

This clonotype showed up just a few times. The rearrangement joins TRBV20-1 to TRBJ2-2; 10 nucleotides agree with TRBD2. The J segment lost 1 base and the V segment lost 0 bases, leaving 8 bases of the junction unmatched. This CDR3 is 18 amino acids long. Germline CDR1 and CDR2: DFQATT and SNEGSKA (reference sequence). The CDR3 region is CSARDERLAGLNTGELFF. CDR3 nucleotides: TGCAGTGCTAGAGATGAGCGACTAGCGGGTCTGAACACCGGGGAGCTGTTTTTT.

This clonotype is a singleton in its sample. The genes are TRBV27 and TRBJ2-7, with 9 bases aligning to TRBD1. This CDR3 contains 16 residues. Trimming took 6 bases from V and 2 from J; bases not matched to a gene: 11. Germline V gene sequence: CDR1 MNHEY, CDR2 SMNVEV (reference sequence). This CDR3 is CASRQPGQGLTYEQYF. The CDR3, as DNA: TGTGCCAGCAGACAACCGGGACAGGGTTTAACCTACGAGCAGTACTTC.

The CDR3 sequence: CATSRRRDRNSPLHF. CDR3 sequence (DNA): TGTGCCACCAGCAGGCGACGGGACAGAAATTCACCCCTCCACTTT. The rearrangement uses TRBV15 and TRBJ1-6; 7 bases map to TRBD1. The length of the CDR3 is 15 residues. Germline CDR1 is LNHNV and CDR2 is YYDKDF (reference sequence). The V segment lost 3 bases and the J segment 7 bases; nucleotides outside the gene matches: 6.

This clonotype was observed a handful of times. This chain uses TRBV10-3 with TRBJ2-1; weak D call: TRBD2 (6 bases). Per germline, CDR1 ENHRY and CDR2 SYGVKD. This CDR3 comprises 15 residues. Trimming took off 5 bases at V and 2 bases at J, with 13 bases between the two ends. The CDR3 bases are TGTGCCATCAGTCCGTCGGGCGGGACCTACAATGAGCAGTTCTTC. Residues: CAISPSGGTYNEQFF.

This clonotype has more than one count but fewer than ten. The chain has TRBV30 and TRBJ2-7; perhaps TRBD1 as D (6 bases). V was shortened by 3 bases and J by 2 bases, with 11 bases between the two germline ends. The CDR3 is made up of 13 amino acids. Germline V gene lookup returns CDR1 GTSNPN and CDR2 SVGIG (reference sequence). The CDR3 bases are TGTGCCTGGAGGACGACAGGTACCTACGAGCAGTACTTC. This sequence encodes CAWRTTGTYEQYF.

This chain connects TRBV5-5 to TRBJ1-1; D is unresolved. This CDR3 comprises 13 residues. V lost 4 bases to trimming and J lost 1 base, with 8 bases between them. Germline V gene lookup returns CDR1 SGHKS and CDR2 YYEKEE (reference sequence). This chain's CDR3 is CASSPTTNTEAFF. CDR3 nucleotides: TGTGCCAGCAGCCCCACGACGAACACTGAAGCTTTCTTT.

CDR3 region: CASSGWDANTGELFF. For the CDR3, the DNA is TGTGCCAGCAGCGGGTGGGACGCGAACACCGGGGAGCTGTTTTTT. V usage is TRBV7-2 and J usage is TRBJ2-2; D is possibly TRBD1 or TRBD2 (5 bases each). CDR3 length: 15 residues. The V end was cut by 5 bases, the J end by 0 bases, with 10 bases between. CDR1 is SGHTA and CDR2 is FQGNSA in the germline V gene.

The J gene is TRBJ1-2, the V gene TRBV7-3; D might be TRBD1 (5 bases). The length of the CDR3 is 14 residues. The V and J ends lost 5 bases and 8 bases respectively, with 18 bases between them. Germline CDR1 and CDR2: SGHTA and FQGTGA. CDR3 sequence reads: CASSARAGKGGYTF. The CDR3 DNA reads TGTGCCAGCAGCGCCCGAGCAGGGAAAGGCGGCTACACCTTC.

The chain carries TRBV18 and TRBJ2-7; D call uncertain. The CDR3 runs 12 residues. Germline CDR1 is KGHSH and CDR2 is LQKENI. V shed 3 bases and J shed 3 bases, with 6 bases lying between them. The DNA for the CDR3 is TGTGCCAGCTCACCCGGCGTCTACGAGCAGTACTTC. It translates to CASSPGVYEQYF. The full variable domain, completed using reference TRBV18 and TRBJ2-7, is NAGVMQNPRHLVRRRGQEARLRCSPMKGHSHVYWYRQLPEEGLKFMVYLQKENIIDESGMPKERFSAEFPKEGPSILRIQQVVRGDSAAYFCASSPGVYEQYFGPGTRLTVT.

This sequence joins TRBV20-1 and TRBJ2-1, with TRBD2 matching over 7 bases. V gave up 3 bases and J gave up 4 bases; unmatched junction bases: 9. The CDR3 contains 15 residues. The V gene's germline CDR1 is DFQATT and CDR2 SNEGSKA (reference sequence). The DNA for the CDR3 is TGCAGTGCTAGCCATGGGGGAGGGCCTTACAATGAGCAGTTCTTC. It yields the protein CSASHGGGPYNEQFF.

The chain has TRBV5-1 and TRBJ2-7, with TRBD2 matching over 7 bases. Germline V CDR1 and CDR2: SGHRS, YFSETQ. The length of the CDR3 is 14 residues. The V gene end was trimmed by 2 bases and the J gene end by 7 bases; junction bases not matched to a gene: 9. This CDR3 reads CASSLAGSPGEQYF. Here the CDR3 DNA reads TGCGCCAGCAGCTTAGCGGGGTCCCCTGGGGAGCAGTACTTC.

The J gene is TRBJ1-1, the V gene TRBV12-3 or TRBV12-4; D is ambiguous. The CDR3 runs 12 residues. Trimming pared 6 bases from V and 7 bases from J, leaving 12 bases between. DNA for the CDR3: TGTGCCAGCAGACCCGGCGGCAGTGAAGCTTTCTTT. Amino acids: CASRPGGSEAFF.